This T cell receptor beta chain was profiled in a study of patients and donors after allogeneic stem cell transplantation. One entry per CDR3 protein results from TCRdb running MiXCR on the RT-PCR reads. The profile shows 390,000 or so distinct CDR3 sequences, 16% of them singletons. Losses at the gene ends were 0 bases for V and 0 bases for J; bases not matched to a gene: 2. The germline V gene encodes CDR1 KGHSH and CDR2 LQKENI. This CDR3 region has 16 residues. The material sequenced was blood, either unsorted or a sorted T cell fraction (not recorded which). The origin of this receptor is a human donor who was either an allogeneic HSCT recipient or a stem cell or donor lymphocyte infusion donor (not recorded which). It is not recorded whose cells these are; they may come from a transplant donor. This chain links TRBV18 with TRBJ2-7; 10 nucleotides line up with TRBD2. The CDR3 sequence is CASSPPLAGASYEQYF. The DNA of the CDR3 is TGTGCCAGCTCACCACCTCTAGCGGGGGCCTCCTACGAGCAGTACTTC.